The entry that follows covers one T cell receptor (beta chain) sequence. The clone's antigen remains unknown. No qualities accompany the bases; no much larger clone lies one base away. CDR3 length: 15 amino acids, cysteine to phenylalanine. CDR3 DNA is the only sequence kept; it has 45 bases, read in frame from the first base. According to the germline V gene, CDR1 reads SGHAT and CDR2 reads FQNNGV. Germline trimming: 5 bases from V, 5 bases from J; junction bases outside gene matches: 3. This entry comes from a study of vaccination and CD4 T cells after COVID-19 (dated by TCRdb to between 2021 and 2024). Some background on the complete study: Every convalescent patient had a positive nasal swab PCR test for SARS-CoV-2, with mild disease in roughly nine patients and severe disease in one. The convalescent cohort included six males and four females, with two Hispanic individuals, seven Caucasians, two Asians and one multiracial person. Participants received two doses of either the Pfizer-BioNTech BNT162b2 vaccine (n=8) or the Moderna mRNA-1273 vaccine (n=2). Post-COVID blood samples from convalescent patients were collected a median of 101 days after diagnosis, with a range of roughly 30 to 170 days. Post-vaccine blood samples were taken a median of approximately 76 days after the second vaccine dose, with a range of about 13 to 250 days. For three convalescent patients, samples were collected at an early post-vaccination timepoint (day 14) as well as at a late post-vaccination timepoint (days 161 to 241). Overlapping spike peptide pools from SARS-CoV-2 and from the common cold coronaviruses HCoV-NL63, HCoV-OC43 and HCoV-229E were used as culture stimuli. In control cultures, a CEFX viral epitope pool was used as positive control, an HIV-1 Nef peptide pool was used as negative control, or no peptide was added. In 9 to 11 COVID-19 convalescent patients and a few infection-naive healthy vaccine recipients, researchers compared the spike-specific CD4+ TCR repertoire from before mRNA vaccination with the repertoire from after. On the study overall, not on this receptor specifically: In convalescent patients, a median roughly 85% of post-vaccine SARS-CoV-2-reactive clones were detected only after vaccination, suggesting vaccine-specific priming. Only a relatively small number of convalescent patients were included in the study, and early timepoints following natural infection were not analyzed. In convalescent patients, nearly all vaccine-specific clones (304 of 307) were found to be mono-reactive for SARS-CoV-2 spike rather than cross-reactive with common cold coronaviruses. The median count of SARS-CoV-2-reactive clonotypes went up from 20 to 25 after infection to about 41 after vaccination, although the change was not significant.

The library was built by means of PCR. DNA from cultured CD4+ T cells was subjected to TCR sequencing with the Oncomine TCR Beta short-read assay at the Johns Hopkins FTIC core. The QIAamp micro DNA kit was used to extract genomic DNA from the cultured CD4+ T cells. The Oncomine TCR Beta libraries from cultured CD4+ T cells were pooled using unique dual indexes and then sequenced on an Illumina iSeq 100. The paper's data handling went like this. Non-productive sequences were filtered out, and CDR3s that did not start with C, did not end with F or W, or were shorter than 7 amino acids were discarded. The MANAFEST web application was used to identify antigen-specific clonotypes by comparing peptide-stimulated wells against reference wells and other culture wells. An FDR below 0.05, an odds ratio above 5, and a productive frequency above 0.1% in at least two of three replicate wells were required for clones to be considered positive. Cross-reactive clonotypes were defined as significantly expanded in both SARS-CoV-2 spike wells and at least one common cold coronavirus spike condition. CDR3 homology was assessed with Levenshtein distances (stringdist) and unrooted phylogenetic trees (ape) in R version 3.6.1. TCRdb redid the processing of the public reads, applying fastp at Q25 and MiXCR, and retained in-frame beta chains. Each CDR3 protein appears once, grouped with its most common genes and DNA. TCRdb's processing, not the authors', yielded these V and J calls. This sample holds over 15,000 distinct CDR3 sequences; roughly 50% were observed only once. Approximately 17% of the sample goes to the ten largest clones.

This specimen's time point label, interpreted: late sampling 161 to 241 days after vaccination in a few convalescent patients. What this sample's treatment or condition label stands for: roughly nine-day PBMC culture with coronavirus spike peptide pools or control peptides (ViraFEST assay). The study used the ViraFEST assay, which expanded antigen-specific T cells with peptide pools and then identified expanded clonotypes by TCR sequencing. The convalescent patients' positive SARS-CoV-2 PCR tests fell between March and December 2020, which was before the Alpha, Beta and Delta variants emerged in the United States. About 2 million PBMCs per well were cultured in IMDM with roughly 4.8% human AB serum and about 9.7 IU/ml IL-2, plus 10 ug/ml peptide pools. On days 3 and 7, half of the culture medium was replaced with fresh IL-2-containing medium. After 10 days of culture, CD4+ T cells were isolated by negative selection with the EasySep CD4+ T cell isolation kit. PBMCs were separated from whole blood using Ficoll-Paque Plus gradient centrifugation and then either used fresh or cryopreserved at -140C. In general, triplicate wells were set up for every culture condition.

The chain is made from TRBV11-2 and TRBJ2-1, and TRBD2 matches 13 of the central bases. Here the sequenced sample was CD4+ T cells from blood, cultured in vitro, taken about 7 months after SARS-CoV-2 vaccination. The receptor's source is a human donor who had recovered from COVID-19. The sequenced DNA is TGTGCCAGCAGCCCCACTAGCGGGGGGGACAATGAGCAGTTCTTC. Translated, this gives CASSPTSGGDNEQFF.